Presented here are 25 T cell receptor beta chains from one specimen sequenced in a study of shared clonotypes between healthy human individuals. The table came from immunoSEQ multiplex PCR; TCRdb's copy has only in-frame clones and leaves some out. The data contain around 650,000 clones, roughly 95% of them singletons. The naive CD8 subset, CD45RO-negative cells positively selected for CCR7, excluded terminally differentiated effector memory CD45RA+ cells. Sample: naive CD8+ T cells sorted from blood. The receptors were sampled from a woman younger than 45 in good health.

V gene TRBV30 combines with J gene TRBJ2-5, with TRBD2 identical over 7 bases. CDR1 is GTSNPN and CDR2 is SVGIG in the germline V gene (reference sequence). This CDR3 contains 16 residues. V lost 3 bases to trimming and J lost 1 base; unmatched junction nucleotides: 11. CDR3 in amino acids: CAWSPLSGGPQETQYF. CDR3 in DNA: TGTGCCTGGAGCCCCCTTTCGGGAGGTCCCCAAGAGACCCAGTACTTC.

V is TRBV9 and J is TRBJ2-1; 8 bases match TRBD2. CDR3 length equals 12 residues. The V segment lost 4 bases and the J segment 8 bases; nucleotides outside the gene matches: 2. From germline, CDR1 is SGDLS and CDR2 YYNGEE. The CDR3 loop reads CASSPGGYEQFF. The CDR3 bases are TGTGCCAGCAGCCCGGGGGGGTATGAGCAGTTCTTC.

This clone occurred a few times. V and J are TRBV30 and TRBJ2-3; a possible D gene is TRBD2 (5 bases). V gave up 1 base and J gave up 5 bases, with 13 bases separating them. This CDR3 has 14 residues. Germline-derived CDR1 and CDR2 are GTSNPN and SVGIG (reference sequence). CDR3 region: CAWSGTRLGDTQYF. In DNA, the CDR3 is TGTGCCTGGAGTGGAACTAGACTCGGAGATACGCAGTATTTT.

This chain uses TRBV6-4 with TRBJ1-4, with D perhaps TRBD1 (6 bases). The CDR3 spans 18 residues. V lost 3 bases, J lost 0 bases, and 17 bases lay in between. Per the germline V gene, CDR1 is MRHNA and CDR2 is SNTAGT. The CDR3 here is CASSEPEDSFSTNEKLFF. CDR3 nucleotide sequence: TGTGCCAGCAGTGAGCCGGAGGACAGTTTCTCAACTAATGAAAAACTGTTTTTT.

This clone was observed once. The chain joins TRBV21-1 to TRBJ2-5; no check of the table's D call, TRBD2, against the DNA was made. TRBV21-1 is deemed a pseudogene. This CDR3 contains 16 residues. Here the CDR3 DNA reads TGTGCCAGCCTCCCCCCCACCGGGACTAGTCAAGAGACCCAGTACTTC. Encoded protein: CASLPPTGTSQETQYF.

This chain uses TRBV6-1 with TRBJ2-7; the D gene is possibly TRBD1 (6 bases). V was pared by 3 bases and J by 2 bases, with 11 bases between. This CDR3 region has 14 residues. CDR1 and CDR2 from the germline V gene are MNHNS and SASEGT. The CDR3: CASSDHGTTYEQYF. In DNA form, the CDR3 reads TGTGCCAGCAGTGATCATGGGACAACCTACGAGCAGTACTTC.

The chain joins TRBV11-2 to TRBJ1-2, with D perhaps matching TRBD1 (6 bases). Germline loops: CDR1 SGHAT, CDR2 FQNNGV. This CDR3 comprises 15 residues. The V end was cut by 5 bases, the J end by 6 bases, with 19 bases between. The CDR3 sequence is CASSPGRGAQDGYTF. CDR3 nucleotides: TGTGCCAGCAGCCCGGGCCGGGGGGCGCAAGATGGCTACACCTTC.

This clone was seen just once. This sequence joins TRBV7-9 and TRBJ2-7; D is perhaps TRBD1 (6 bases). Per germline, CDR1 SEHNR and CDR2 FQNEAQ (reference sequence). This CDR3 region has 14 residues. Deletions cut 5 bases from V and 3 bases from J, with 14 bases between. This chain's CDR3 is CASSQKGEYYEQYF. In DNA, the CDR3 is TGTGCCAGCAGCCAGAAGGGGGAATACTACGAGCAGTACTTC. The complete variable domain, with remaining parts taken from reference TRBV7-9 and TRBJ2-7, reads DTGVSQNPRHKITKRGQNVTFRCDPISEHNRLYWYRQTLGQGPEFLTYFQNEAQLEKSRLLSDRFSAERPKGSFSTLEIQRTEQGDSAMYLCASSQKGEYYEQYFGPGTRLTVT.

This chain connects TRBV9 to TRBJ2-6; D unresolved. Germline V lookup: CDR1 SGDLS, CDR2 YYNGEE. The CDR3 is 13 amino acids. V was shortened by 1 base and J by 2 bases, with 1 base between the two germline ends. CDR3 coding DNA: TGTGCCAGCAGCGTACCTGGGGCCAACGTCCTGACTTTC. Translated, it gives CASSVPGANVLTF.

A single count supports this clone. V gene TRBV18 combines with J gene TRBJ1-2, with D possibly TRBD1 on 6 matching bases. This CDR3 contains 16 residues. In germline, CDR1 is KGHSH, CDR2 LQKENI. The V gene lost 1 base and the J gene lost 0 bases, with 12 bases spanning the gap. The CDR3 coding sequence is TGTGCCAGCTCACCACGGGGGGCGGAGGCTAACTATGGCTACACCTTC. Protein: CASSPRGAEANYGYTF.

V is TRBV19 and J is TRBJ1-4, with a possible D match to TRBD1 (5 bases). The germline gives CDR1 LNHDA, CDR2 SQIVND (reference sequence). Trimming took 4 bases from V and 3 from J, leaving 15 bases between them. CDR3 length equals 16 residues. Here the CDR3 reads CASSTPGLGANEKLFF. In nucleotides, the CDR3 is TGTGCCAGTAGTACACCGGGACTGGGGGCTAATGAAAAACTGTTTTTT.

V usage is TRBV10-1 and J usage is TRBJ2-1; TRBD2 agrees at 10 bases. The V gene end was trimmed by 3 bases and the J gene end by 3 bases; junction bases not matched to a gene: 5. This CDR3 spans 16 amino acids. Germline CDR1 is WNHNN and CDR2 is SYGVQD (reference sequence). As DNA, the CDR3 is TGCGCCAGCAGTGACGGTCTAGCGGGAGTCTACAATGAGCAGTTCTTC. Its translation: CASSDGLAGVYNEQFF.

This rearrangement joins TRBV6-5 to TRBJ2-3; tentative D call: TRBD2 (5 bases). Germline-derived CDR1 and CDR2 are MNHEY and SVGAGI. This CDR3 spans 15 amino acids. V dropped 4 bases and J dropped 0 bases, with 11 bases sitting between them. The CDR3 reads CASSSVGLSTDTQYF. The CDR3 DNA sequence: TGTGCCAGCAGTTCTGTAGGACTTAGCACAGATACGCAGTATTTT.

This clone was seen only once. The rearrangement uses TRBV5-1 and TRBJ1-2; 9 nucleotides line up with TRBD1. The germline V gene has CDR1 SGHRS and CDR2 YFSETQ. V lost 3 bases, J lost 6 bases, and 6 bases stayed unmatched. There are 14 residues in the CDR3. In DNA form, the CDR3 reads TGCGCCAGCAGCTCCCCGGACAGGGGCGATGGCTACACCTTC. This gives the protein CASSSPDRGDGYTF.

V gene TRBV11-2 combines with J gene TRBJ2-7; 10 bases agree with TRBD2. V was clipped by 0 bases and J by 5 bases; unmatched bases: 7. In germline, CDR1 is SGHAT, CDR2 FQNNGV. The CDR3 contains 16 residues. The CDR3 protein is CASSLESSGRGHEQYF. CDR3 DNA sequence: TGTGCCAGCAGCTTAGAGTCTAGCGGGAGAGGTCACGAGCAGTACTTC. The complete variable domain, with remaining parts taken from reference TRBV11-2 and TRBJ2-7, reads EAGVAQSPRYKIIEKRQSVAFWCNPISGHATLYWYQQILGQGPKLLIQFQNNGVVDDSQLPKDRFSAERLKGVDSTLKIQPAKLEDSAVYLCASSLESSGRGHEQYFGPGTRLTVT.

This chain joins TRBV7-2 and TRBJ2-7, with D perhaps matching TRBD2 (5 bases). Trimming left V 6 bases short and J 5 bases short, with 23 bases between. Germline V gives CDR1 SGHTA, CDR2 FQGNSA. This CDR3 has 16 residues. The CDR3 sequence: CASRDTRAAGSDEQYF. The DNA of the CDR3 is TGTGCCAGCAGAGATACTAGGGCGGCTGGGAGCGACGAGCAGTACTTC.

The V gene is TRBV7-9, the J gene TRBJ2-7; weak D call: TRBD2 (5 bases). Between the trimmed V and J ends, which lost 2 bases and 6 bases, there was a span of 14 bases. Germline V lookup: CDR1 SEHNR, CDR2 FQNEAQ (reference sequence). The CDR3 sequence is 14 residues long. This CDR3 is CASSLRTPLSEQYF. CDR3 bases: TGTGCCAGCAGCTTAAGGACTCCTCTTTCCGAGCAGTACTTC.

The chain joins TRBV29-1 to TRBJ1-1, with D possibly TRBD1 on 5 matching bases. The V gene's germline CDR1 is SQVTM and CDR2 ANQGSEA. The CDR3 extends over 13 amino acids. Trimming shortened V by 4 bases and J by 2 bases, and 11 bases separated the two germline ends. This CDR3 reads CSVVWGDNTEAFF. CDR3 sequence (DNA): TGCAGCGTTGTGTGGGGCGATAACACTGAAGCTTTCTTT.

The chain has TRBV11-2 and TRBJ2-7; 8 positions agree with TRBD1. In germline, CDR1 is SGHAT, CDR2 FQNNGV. This CDR3 is built from 13 residues. Trimming removed 5 bases from V and 10 bases from J; junction bases left unmatched: 10. CDR3 DNA sequence: TGTGCCAGCAGCCCGAGTCAGGGGGCCGAACAGTACTTC. Its protein product is CASSPSQGAEQYF.

The chain carries TRBV7-8 and TRBJ2-2, with TRBD2 as a possible D gene (7 bases). V was shortened by 2 bases and J by 3 bases, with 10 bases between the two germline ends. The CDR3 covers 15 residues. The germline CDR1 and CDR2 sequences are SGHVS and FQNEAQ. The CDR3 region is CASSLRGADTGELFF. For the CDR3, the DNA is TGTGCCAGCAGCTTACGGGGGGCGGACACCGGGGAGCTGTTTTTT.

J is TRBJ1-3 and V is TRBV28, with 12 bases matching TRBD1. This CDR3 has 19 amino acids. The V segment lost 1 base and the J segment 2 bases; nucleotides outside the gene matches: 9. Per the germline V gene, CDR1 is MDHEN and CDR2 is SYDVKM. CDR3 DNA: TGTGCCAGCAGTTTATACTTTTCGGGACAGGGGGCGCCTGGAAACACCATATATTTT. This gives the protein CASSLYFSGQGAPGNTIYF.

This clone appeared once. The chain carries TRBV7-9 and TRBJ2-3, with 9 bases that match TRBD2. V dropped 5 bases and J dropped 6; count of bases not matched to a gene: 6. Germline-derived CDR1 and CDR2 are SEHNR and FQNEAQ (reference sequence). CDR3 length: 14 residues. CDR3 coding DNA: TGTGCCAGCAGCACAGCGGGAGGCGGGGATACGCAGTATTTT. Translation gives CASSTAGGGDTQYF.

To note about this clone: Other DNA sequences within the sample encode an identical CDR3. The V and J genes are TRBV27 and TRBJ2-1; D uncertain. V lost 5 bases, J lost 3 bases, and 8 bases lay in between. Germline V gene data show CDR1 as MNHEY and CDR2 as SMNVEV (reference sequence). This CDR3 contains 13 residues. This CDR3 reads CASSGRVYNEQFF. DNA of the CDR3: TGTGCCAGCAGTGGGCGAGTCTACAATGAGCAGTTCTTC.

The chain couples TRBV7-9 to TRBJ1-1; D gene uncertain. This CDR3 has 12 residues. Trimming stripped 11 bases from V and 4 bases from J, with 14 bases between. The V gene's germline CDR1 is SEHNR and CDR2 FQNEAQ (reference sequence). For the CDR3, the DNA is TGTGCCGCGGGGAGATTGAGCACTGAAGCTTTCTTT. The encoded protein is CAAGRLSTEAFF.

The chain links TRBV5-1 to TRBJ2-2; D gene unclear. The CDR3 covers 16 residues. The germline V gene encodes CDR1 SGHRS and CDR2 YFSETQ. V gave up 0 bases and J gave up 2 bases, with 11 bases separating them. CDR3 protein: CASSLALQQNTGELFF. The DNA for the CDR3 is TGCGCCAGCAGCTTGGCCCTCCAACAAAACACCGGGGAGCTGTTTTTT.